This entry lists 24 T cell receptor delta chains sequenced from one sample in a study of γδ T cells in repeated Plasmodium falciparum infection. TCRdb re-called clones from the multiplex PCR reads using CATT. The table lists 70,000 to 95,000 delta-chain clones, 1.4% of them singletons. Bulk repertoires came from Vgamma9/Vdelta2+ or Vdelta2-negative gammadelta T cells flow-sorted from PBMC. Sequenced material: gamma-delta T cells from blood. The source of these receptors is a pool of human donors (malaria-infected and uninfected, not separated).

This clone came up a few times. The TCRdb protein comes from a much larger clone and disagrees with this DNA's translation at residue 11, likely due to a read error; the protein given here is derived from the DNA. The CDR3 protein is CALGEQAFLSCTGRMALKLIF. The CDR3 DNA reads as TGTGCTCTTGGGGAACAAGCTTTCCTTTCCTGTACTGGAAGGATGGCCTTAAAACTCATCTTT. The rearrangement uses TRDV1 and TRDJ1; the D call may be TRDD2 or TRDD3 (5 bases each). Here the J gene came from matching the DNA to germline, since TCRdb omits it. CDR1 TSWWSYY and CDR2 QGS come from the germline V gene. The CDR3 extends over 21 amino acids. Trimming removed 1 base from V and 8 bases from J, with 35 bases in between.

This clone was recorded at least ten times. The gene calls are TRDV1 and TRDJ1, with 13 bases matching TRDD3. The CDR3 contains 17 residues. The trim removed 4 bases at V and 0 bases at J, leaving 5 bases unmatched. Germline assignment: CDR1 TSWWSYY and CDR2 QGS. The DNA for the CDR3 is TGTGCTCTTGGGGTACTGGGGGATACGCCTTACACCGATAAACTCATCTTT. Translated: CALGVLGDTPYTDKLIF.

This clone was detected only a few times. A much bigger clone sits one base away, suggesting this may be a read error. No J gene was named, though the V gene is TRDV1; the D segment call TRDD3 is taken from the table without a DNA check. The CDR3 contains 21 residues. CDR1 is TSWWSYY and CDR2 is QGS in the germline V gene. The CDR3 protein is CALGEPILVAGPRGGSTPLIF. DNA for the CDR3: TGTGCTCTTGGGGAACCGATTCTGGTTGCCGGACCCCGTGGGGGATCCACACCCCTGATCTTC.

At least ten counts were recorded for this clone. One base separates it from a far larger clone, so it is likely a read error. Other DNA sequences of this sample code for an identical CDR3. The chain employs TRDV1 and TRDJ2, with TRDD2 identical over 7 bases. The J gene, absent from TCRdb, was called here by matching the DNA to germline. This CDR3 has 23 amino acids. V gave up 4 bases and J gave up 0 bases; unmatched junction bases: 26. Germline loops: CDR1 TSWWSYY, CDR2 QGS. The DNA of the CDR3 is TGTGCTCTTGGGGCCCTAACCTTCCTCGGGGGCCTTAGGGGGTTAGCTTTGACAGCACAACTCTTCTTT. Amino acid sequence: CALGALTFLGGLRGLALTAQLFF.

Of note for this clone: A read error likely explains this, since a far larger clone differs by one base. Other DNA sequences in the sample encode the same CDR3. J is TRDJ1 and V is TRDV1, with no clear D. TCRdb records no J gene; here it was assigned by comparing the DNA to germline. The CDR3 contains 16 residues. V lost 2 bases and J lost 0, with 13 bases in between. The germline gives CDR1 TSWWSYY, CDR2 QGS. The CDR3 nucleotides read TGTGCTCTTGGGGAAATGCCTATCCTGTACACCGATAAACTCATCTTT. Amino acids: CALGEMPILYTDKLIF.

There are many counts of this clone. Other DNA sequences from this sample encode an identical CDR3 as well. J is TRDJ1 and V is TRDV2; D possibly matches TRDD2 or TRDD3 (5 bases each). CDR3 length: 15 amino acids. Per the germline V gene, CDR1 is GEAIGNYY and CDR2 is EKD. V lost 5 bases and J lost 0, with 15 bases in between. CDR3 loop: CACVALRGYTDKLIF. The CDR3 DNA reads TGTGCCTGTGTCGCCCTTCGGGGGTACACCGATAAACTCATCTTT.

By sample share, this clone is medium-sized. Other DNA variants within this sample encode the same CDR3. The genes are TRDV2 and TRDJ1; tentative D call: TRDD3 (6 bases). Trimming removed 0 bases from V and 0 bases from J, with 16 bases in between. CDR1 is GEAIGNYY, CDR2 EKD, per germline. The CDR3 covers 17 residues. CDR3 DNA sequence: TGTGCCTGTGACACCGTGGGGGTTACTCTGTACACCGATAAACTCATCTTT. Translated, it gives CACDTVGVTLYTDKLIF.

This clone showed up many times. The protein held in TCRdb is that of a much larger clone and does not match this DNA's translation at residue 15, likely because of a read error; the protein shown is translated from the DNA. This chain uses TRDV1 with TRDJ1; the match to TRDD2 covers 8 bases. There are 16 residues in the CDR3. Looked up from germline, CDR1 is TSWWSYY and CDR2 is QGS. The CDR3 loop is CALGKLPTRMGSKLTF. The DNA of the CDR3 is TGTGCTCTTGGGAAACTTCCTACTAGGATGGGGAGTAAACTCACCTTT.

The table lists this clone with a few counts. TCRdb shows a much larger clone's protein in place of this DNA's translation, and the two differ at residue 4, likely through a read error; the protein shown is translated from the DNA. The chain links TRDV1 to TRDJ1, with D perhaps assigned TRDD2 or TRDD3 (9 bases each). V gave up 7 bases and J gave up 0 bases, with 42 bases separating them. Germline V lookup: CDR1 TSWWSYY, CDR2 QGS. The CDR3 extends over 24 amino acids. CDR3 nucleotide sequence: TGTGCTCTTGTGGATGCGCTTCCTTCCTACCAGGTACTGGGGGACTTCGGGTACACCGATAAACTCATCTTT. Translated, it gives CALVDALPSYQVLGDFGYTDKLIF.

A few counts support this clone. The TCRdb protein, from a much larger clone, departs from this DNA's translation at residue 5, likely by read error; the protein shown derives from the DNA. This chain joins TRDV3 and TRDJ1; D might be TRDD3 (6 bases). The germline gives CDR1 TVYSNPD, CDR2 GDNSRS (reference sequence). V was cut by 0 bases and J by 0 bases, with 32 bases left in between. This CDR3 has 21 residues. CDR3 DNA sequence: TGTGCCTTTAGGATTAGAATGGACCGGCCTACGGGGATTCGGTACACCGATAAACTCATCTTT. Translating gives CAFRIRMDRPTGIRYTDKLIF.

This clone has only a few counts. The protein TCRdb lists belongs to a much larger clone and differs from this DNA's translation at residue 6, which points to a read error; the protein shown is made from the DNA. The CDR3 spells CACDTAGGYAAPYTDKLIF. The CDR3 nucleotides are TGTGCCTGTGACACCGCTGGGGGATACGCTGCACCGTACACCGATAAACTCATCTTT. The chain links TRDV2 to TRDJ1; TRDD3 matches 12 bases. Assignment of the J gene here rests on matching the DNA to germline, because TCRdb gives none. The trim removed 0 bases at V and 0 bases at J, leaving 10 bases unmatched. Germline V gives CDR1 GEAIGNYY, CDR2 EKD. CDR3 length: 19 residues.

This clone has only a few counts. A read error is likely here: a far larger clone is one base away. The same CDR3 arises from other DNA sequences in this sample as well. The gene calls are TRDV1 and TRDJ2; 9 bases are shared with TRDD3. In the absence of a J gene in TCRdb, the DNA was matched to germline to assign it here. After removal of 0 bases from V and 3 bases from J, the junction contained 23 bases not matched to a gene. In germline, CDR1 is TSWWSYY, CDR2 QGS. The CDR3 has 23 residues. The CDR3 sequence is CALGELLSTTPYWGTKMTAQLFF. The CDR3 nucleotides are TGTGCTCTTGGGGAACTCCTATCCACCACTCCATACTGGGGGACAAAAATGACAGCACAACTCTTCTTT.

This clone showed up many times. A far more abundant clone sits one base away, making this likely a read error. Other nucleotide sequences in the sample specify the same CDR3. The rearrangement uses TRDV3 and TRDJ1; no clear D gene. The V end was cut by 1 base, the J end by 0 bases, with 27 bases between. The CDR3 sequence is 19 residues long. Germline V CDR1 and CDR2: TVYSNPD, GDNSRS (reference sequence). CDR3 sequence (DNA): TGTGCCTTTACAGCTCGATCCAACGGAGGGTTGGACTACACCGATAAACTCATCTTT. Protein product: CAFTARSNGGLDYTDKLIF.

Comments on this clone: The protein given by TCRdb reflects a much larger clone and differs at residue 7 from this DNA's translation, likely from a read error; the protein shown is the DNA's translation. The gene calls are TRDV1 and TRDJ1; D is undetermined. The CDR3 has 14 residues. Germline assignment: CDR1 TSWWSYY and CDR2 QGS. V lost 3 bases and J 8 bases, leaving 16 bases between the germline ends. DNA for the CDR3: TGTGCTCTTGGGGAGCCCTTTCCGAGCATAAAACTCATCTTT. This sequence encodes CALGEPFPSIKLIF.

Concerning this clone: The TCRdb record carries a much larger clone's protein, which differs from this DNA's translation at residue 14; a read error is the likely cause, and the protein listed here is the DNA translation. J is TRDJ1 and V is TRDV1; D may be TRDD2 (7 bases). Germline matching of the DNA provided the J gene here, since TCRdb leaves it blank. The germline CDR1 and CDR2 sequences are TSWWSYY and QGS. Trimming cost V 4 bases and J 0 bases, with 39 bases left between them. The CDR3 totals 24 residues. The CDR3 region has the DNA TGTGCTCTTGGGGTCACCCATTCCTACGGGGGTACTGGGAGACGAGGTTCATACACCGATAAACTCATCTTT. Translated: CALGVTHSYGGTGRRGSYTDKLIF.

This clone showed up just a few times. TCRdb assigns this DNA the protein of a much larger clone, which departs from its translation at residue 11; this likely reflects a read error, and the protein shown comes from translating the DNA. The chain combines TRDV1 with TRDJ1; 7 nucleotides match TRDD3. Germline loops: CDR1 TSWWSYY, CDR2 QGS. V lost 0 bases to trimming and J lost 0 bases; unmatched junction nucleotides: 16. CDR3 length: 20 amino acids. The DNA of the CDR3 is TGTGCTCTTGGGGAACTTGGAAGATGGGGGACACTTAGGTACACCGATAAACTCATCTTT. Protein product: CALGELGRWGTLRYTDKLIF.

This clone was detected only a few times. TCRdb's entry gives the protein of a much larger clone, which mismatches this DNA's translation at residue 3, likely from a read error; the protein reported here is translated from the DNA. V usage is TRDV1 and J usage is TRDJ1; the match to TRDD3 covers 8 bases. CDR3 length equals 19 residues. Germline V gene data show CDR1 as TSWWSYY and CDR2 as QGS. For the CDR3, the DNA is TGTGCTCGTGGGGAGCTGACTTCCTTCAGGGGGATATACGCCGATAAACTCATCTTT. Amino acids: CARGELTSFRGIYADKLIF.

This clone was seen more than once but under ten times. The protein given by TCRdb reflects a much larger clone and differs at residue 11 from this DNA's translation, likely from a read error; the protein shown is the DNA's translation. The V call is TRDV2, the J call TRDJ1, with 8 bases that match TRDD3. The J gene, absent from TCRdb, was called here by matching the DNA to germline. The CDR3 is 16 amino acids. With V trimmed by 1 base and J by 0 bases, 6 bases remained unmatched. The germline V gene encodes CDR1 GEAIGNYY and CDR2 EKD. The CDR3 loop reads CACDTIYGGYTDKLIF. The CDR3 DNA follows: TGTGCCTGTGACACGATCTATGGGGGATACACCGATAAACTCATCTTT.

Concerning this clone itself: A far larger clone lies a single base away; this is likely a read error. The chain combines TRDV1 with TRDJ1, with 12 bases lining up with TRDD3. As TCRdb names no J gene, one was assigned here on the basis of a DNA match to germline. Germline CDR1 is TSWWSYY and CDR2 is QGS. The CDR3 consists of 21 residues. CDR3 DNA sequence: TGTGCCCTTGGGGCCCACCCCCTTACCTTCCTACTACTGGGGGATACCCGGAAACTCATCTTT. It specifies CALGAHPLTFLLLGDTRKLIF.

This clone was seen ten or more times. One base separates it from a far larger clone, so it is likely a read error. Other DNA sequences of this sample code for an identical CDR3. The chain is built from TRDV2 and TRDJ1; no clear D. Germline V gives CDR1 GEAIGNYY, CDR2 EKD. CDR3 size: 21 residues. The CDR3 region has the DNA TGTGCCTGTGACACCGTTCAAGGGGCTAAAAATTTCCAGGGCGAGGGCGATAAGCTCATCTTT. Translating gives CACDTVQGAKNFQGEGDKLIF.

This clone was counted at least ten times. The chain is built from TRDV1 and TRDJ1; no firm D call. V lost 3 bases, J lost 0 bases, and 20 bases lay in between. This CDR3 contains 18 residues. Per the germline V gene, CDR1 is TSWWSYY and CDR2 is QGS. The DNA for the CDR3 is TGTGCTCTTGGGGACTTTCAAATTGGGTTCTCGTACACCGATAAACTCATCTTT. Translated: CALGDFQIGFSYTDKLIF.

This clone has only a few counts. The protein recorded in TCRdb matches a much larger clone and deviates from this DNA's translation at residue 5, suggesting a read error; the protein here is obtained by translating the DNA. The rearrangement joins TRDV1 to TRDJ1; no clear D gene. The J gene, left out of TCRdb, was set here by checking the DNA against germline. The ends were cut back, 4 bases at V and 3 bases at J, with 15 bases in the middle. Germline V gene lookup returns CDR1 TSWWSYY and CDR2 QGS. There are 15 residues in the CDR3. CDR3 region: CALGGGHASSDKLIF. The CDR3 nucleotides are TGTGCTCTTGGGGGAGGTCACGCCAGCTCCGATAAACTCATCTTT.

This clone was seen ten or more times. As DNA, the CDR3 is TGTGCTCTTGGGGGACCTTCCACCGGCGATCTAGGGGGGATACCTGCCACCGATAAACTCATCTTT. This sequence encodes CALGGPSTGDLGGIPATDKLIF. The V call is TRDV1, the J call TRDJ1, with 9 nucleotides matching TRDD3. TCRdb supplies no J gene; here it was assigned by aligning the nucleotide sequence to germline. Germline assignment: CDR1 TSWWSYY and CDR2 QGS. The CDR3 extends over 22 amino acids. With 4 bases clipped from V and 1 base from J, the junction kept 25 bases outside the gene matches.

This clone was counted between two and nine times. This chain links TRDV1 with TRDJ1, with D possibly matching TRDD3 (5 bases). The J gene was not available in TCRdb and was assigned here by matching the DNA to germline segments. There are 18 residues in the CDR3. The V end lost 0 bases, the J end lost 0 bases, and 17 bases lay between the germline ends. Germline-derived CDR1 and CDR2 are TSWWSYY and QGS. The CDR3 sequence is CALGELGGYPHYTDKLIF. Here the CDR3 DNA reads TGTGCTCTTGGGGAACTGGGGGGCTACCCCCATTACACCGATAAACTCATCTTT.